The clone carrying this TCR beta chain turned up a few times. This sample was included in a study of blood T cell repertoires in COVID-19. Study at large: There were acute and convalescent COVID-19 samples, and they came from the United States, Italy and Spain.

Per the original methods: From reference gene primer amplification, estimates of nucleated cell counts were derived. Data came from immunoSEQ multiplex PCR; TCRdb stores just in-frame clones and leaves some out. The V and J calls and clone size come from that table; D and trimming were worked out from the DNA. Among approximately 38,000 clones listed, 75% to 90% were seen once. Germline lookup yields CDR1 SGHVS and CDR2 FQNEAQ. V dropped 5 bases and J dropped 3; count of bases not matched to a gene: 16. The CDR3 covers 19 residues. What was sequenced was peripheral blood. The rearrangement uses TRBV7-8 and TRBJ2-1, with 10 bases identical to TRBD2. The receptor comes from a man aged 25 to 45 with active or convalescent COVID-19. DNA of the CDR3: TGTGCCAGCAGCCAGGACCTTAGCGGGAGGACTAGAAACTACAATGAGCAGTTCTTC. Translating gives CASSQDLSGRTRNYNEQFF.